The T cell receptor (beta chain) described here comes from a study of blood T cell repertoires in COVID-19. The data were produced by immunoSEQ multiplex PCR, yet TCRdb's version contains in-frame clones alone and is incomplete. The data hold 200,000 to 250,000 clones, with approximately 85% observed a single time. CDR1 is SGHTA and CDR2 is FQGNSA in the germline V gene. V was cut by 3 bases and J by 11 bases, with 10 bases left in between. There are 11 residues in the CDR3. The sequence was obtained from a woman aged 70-85 years with COVID-19, enrolled during active disease. The sample taken for sequencing was peripheral blood. V gene TRBV7-2 combines with J gene TRBJ1-1; D perhaps matches TRBD1 (6 bases). CDR3 sequence: CASSFQGLAFF. The CDR3 nucleotides are TGTGCCAGCAGCTTCCAGGGGTTGGCTTTCTTT. The full variable domain, rest sourced from reference TRBV7-2 and TRBJ1-1, is GAGVSQSPSNKVTEKGKDVELRCDPISGHTALYWYRQSLGQGLEFLIYFQGNSAPDKSGLPSDRFSAERTGGSVSTLTIQRTQQEDSAVYLCASSFQGLAFFGQGTRLTVV.